These 11 T cell receptor beta chains came from one sample sequenced in a study of early T cells in non-severe SARS-CoV-2 infection. TCRdb itself ran the 5' RACE reads through MiXCR, one entry per CDR3 protein. The profile shows 75,000 or so distinct CDR3 sequences, 12% of them singletons. Sequenced input: whole blood. The receptors come from an adult who was a healthcare worker with PCR-confirmed SARS-CoV-2 infection or an uninfected control (not recorded which).

This clonotype was seen a handful of times. The rearrangement joins TRBV5-4 to TRBJ2-5; TRBD1 agrees at 9 bases. Germline V lookup: CDR1 SGHNT, CDR2 YYREEE (reference sequence). V gave up 4 bases and J gave up 0 bases; unmatched junction bases: 4. The CDR3 has 15 residues. CDR3 protein: CASSPRQGDQETQYF. CDR3 bases: TGTGCCAGCAGCCCCCGACAGGGGGACCAAGAGACCCAGTACTTC. The full variable domain, its missing parts supplied by reference TRBV5-4 and TRBJ2-5, is ETGVTQSPTHLIKTRGQQVTLRCSSQSGHNTVSWYQQALGQGPQFIFQYYREEENGRGNFPPRFSGLQFPNYSSELNVNALELDDSALYLCASSPRQGDQETQYFGPGTRLLVL.

This clonotype was recorded a few times. V gene TRBV18 combines with J gene TRBJ1-5; a weak D match, TRBD1 (5 bases). V dropped 3 bases and J dropped 5 bases, with 14 bases sitting between them. The CDR3 contains 15 residues. The V gene's germline CDR1 is KGHSH and CDR2 LQKENI. The CDR3 region is CASSPREGRDQPQHF. The CDR3 nucleotides are TGTGCCAGCTCACCCCGGGAGGGACGAGATCAGCCCCAGCATTTT.

This clonotype was observed many times. The chain recombines TRBV12-3 or TRBV12-4 with TRBJ1-1; 8 bases are a match to TRBD1. V lost 3 bases and J lost 8; bases outside the gene matches: 11. The CDR3 consists of 15 residues. DNA of the CDR3: TGTGCCAGCAGTTTTCGGCAGGGGGCCAGTGTGGAAGCTTTCTTT. Its protein product is CASSFRQGASVEAFF.

The chain couples TRBV7-2 to TRBJ1-4; 10 bases line up with TRBD1. Germline trimming cut 6 bases from V and 8 bases from J; bases unmatched to any gene: 15. This CDR3 has 17 amino acids. Germline CDR1 is SGHTA and CDR2 is FQGNSA. The CDR3: CASSQDRGEMSTEKLFF. The CDR3 region has the DNA TGTGCCAGCAGTCAGGACAGGGGGGAAATGTCTACCGAAAAACTGTTTTTT. Supplemented by reference TRBV7-2 and TRBJ1-4, the full variable domain reads GAGVSQSPSNKVTEKGKDVELRCDPISGHTALYWYRQSLGQGLEFLIYFQGNSAPDKSGLPSDRFSAERTGGSVSTLTIQRTQQEDSAVYLCASSQDRGEMSTEKLFFGSGTQLSVL.

Ten or more counts support this clonotype. The gene calls are TRBV24-1 and TRBJ2-4, with D possibly matching TRBD1 (6 bases). The CDR3 extends over 15 amino acids. V gave up 3 bases and J gave up 5 bases, with 13 bases separating them. The germline V gene has CDR1 KGHDR and CDR2 SFDVKD. The CDR3 sequence: CATSDPNREQNIQYF. The CDR3 bases are TGTGCCACCAGTGATCCCAACAGGGAACAAAACATTCAGTACTTC.

This clonotype has just a few counts. V gene TRBV13 combines with J gene TRBJ2-5, with D unresolved. The length of the CDR3 is 13 residues. The germline V and J ends were trimmed by 2 bases and 4 bases, with 8 bases remaining between them. Germline V gene sequence: CDR1 PRHDT, CDR2 FYEKMQ (reference sequence). CDR3 loop: CASSLSVGETQYF. The CDR3, as DNA: TGTGCCAGCAGCTTAAGTGTAGGAGAGACCCAGTACTTC.

This clonotype was counted only a few times. The CDR3, as DNA: TGTGCCAGTAGCATGAAGACAGCCGACTACGAGCAGTACTTC. It yields the protein CASSMKTADYEQYF. The genes are TRBV19 and TRBJ2-7; weak D call: TRBD1 (5 bases). The V end was cut by 6 bases, the J end by 3 bases, with 15 bases between. This CDR3 region has 14 residues. The V gene's germline CDR1 is LNHDA and CDR2 SQIVND (reference sequence).

This clonotype has just a few counts. CDR3 loop: CASSTWTGGIGGELFF. CDR3 nucleotide sequence: TGTGCCAGCAGTACCTGGACAGGGGGGATCGGCGGGGAGCTGTTTTTT. The chain combines TRBV28 with TRBJ2-2, with 10 positions matching TRBD1. CDR3 length equals 16 residues. Germline V lookup: CDR1 MDHEN, CDR2 SYDVKM. V was pared by 5 bases and J by 7 bases, with 10 bases of the junction left unmatched.

This clonotype was detected ten times or more. This chain links TRBV6-2 or TRBV6-3 with TRBJ2-7; D is perhaps TRBD2 (5 bases). CDR1 is MNHEY and CDR2 is SVGEGT in the germline V gene. CDR3 size: 16 residues. Trimming left V 6 bases short and J 8 bases short, with 26 bases between. As DNA, the CDR3 is TGTGCCAGCAGCCGAGGCTCCCAACTAGAAAAAGTCCAGCAGTACTTC. Its protein is CASSRGSQLEKVQQYF.

The V and J genes are TRBV2 and TRBJ2-3; D unclear. This CDR3 has 13 residues. Germline CDR1 SNHLY, CDR2 FYNNEI. Deletions cut 7 bases from V and 2 bases from J, with 10 bases between. The CDR3 is CASTRWNTDTQYF. Here the CDR3 DNA reads TGTGCCAGCACACGATGGAACACAGATACGCAGTATTTT.

This clonotype came up a few times. V and J are TRBV9 and TRBJ2-5; 8 bases are a match to TRBD2. Germline V lookup: CDR1 SGDLS, CDR2 YYNGEE. CDR3 size: 16 residues. V lost 0 bases to trimming and J lost 1 base; unmatched junction nucleotides: 5. The CDR3 protein is CASSVDKAGGQETQYF. In DNA, the CDR3 is TGTGCCAGCAGCGTAGACAAGGCGGGAGGCCAAGAGACCCAGTACTTC.